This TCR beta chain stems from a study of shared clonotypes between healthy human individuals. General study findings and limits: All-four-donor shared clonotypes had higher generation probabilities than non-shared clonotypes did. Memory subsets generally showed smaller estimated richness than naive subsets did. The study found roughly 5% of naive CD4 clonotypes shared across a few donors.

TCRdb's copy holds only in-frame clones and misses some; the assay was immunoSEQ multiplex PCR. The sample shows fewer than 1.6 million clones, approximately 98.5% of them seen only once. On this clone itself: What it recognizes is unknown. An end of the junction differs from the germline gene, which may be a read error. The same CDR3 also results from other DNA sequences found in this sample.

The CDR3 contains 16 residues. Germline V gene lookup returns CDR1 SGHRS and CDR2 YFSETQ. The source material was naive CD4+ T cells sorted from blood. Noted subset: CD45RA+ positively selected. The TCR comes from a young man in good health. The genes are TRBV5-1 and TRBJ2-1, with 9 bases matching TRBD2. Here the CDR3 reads CASSFFSSGTYNEQFF. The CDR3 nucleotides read TGCGCCAGCAGCTTTTTTTCTAGCGGGACTTACAATGAACAGTTCTTC.